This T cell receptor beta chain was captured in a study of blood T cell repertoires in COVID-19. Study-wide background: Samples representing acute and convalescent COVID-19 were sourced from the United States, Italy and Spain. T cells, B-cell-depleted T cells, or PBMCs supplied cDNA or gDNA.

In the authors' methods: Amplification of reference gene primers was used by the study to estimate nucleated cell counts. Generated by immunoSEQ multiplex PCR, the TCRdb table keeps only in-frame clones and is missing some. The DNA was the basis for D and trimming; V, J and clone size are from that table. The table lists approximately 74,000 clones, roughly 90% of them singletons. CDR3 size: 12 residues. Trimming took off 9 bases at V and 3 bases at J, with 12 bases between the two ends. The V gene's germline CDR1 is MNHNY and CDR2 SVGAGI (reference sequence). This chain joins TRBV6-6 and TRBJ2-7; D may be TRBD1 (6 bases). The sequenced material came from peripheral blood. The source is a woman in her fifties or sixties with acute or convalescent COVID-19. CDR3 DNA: TGTGCCAGTAGTAAACAGGGCTACGAGCAGTACGTC. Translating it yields CASSKQGYEQYV.